Sequencing of this T cell receptor (beta chain) was carried out in a study of blood T cell repertoires in COVID-19. About the study: COVID-19 samples from acute and convalescent phases originated in the United States, Italy and Spain. In each case, the material was cDNA or gDNA derived from T cells, B-cell-depleted T cells, or PBMCs.

The junction had 6 bases not matched to a gene; V was cut back by 8 bases and J by 0 bases. The CDR3 is made up of 15 amino acids. Germline CDR1 and CDR2: MNHEY and SVGAGI. In the original analysis: Counts of nucleated cells, estimated from reference gene primer amplification, were obtained. This table comes from immunoSEQ multiplex PCR, and its TCRdb copy is limited to in-frame clones, with some not included. V, J and clone size are taken as reported in that table, and D and trimming were inferred from the DNA itself. The table lists about 170,000 clones, about 88% of them singletons, with 7% to 8% in the top ten.

Sequenced sample: peripheral blood. The genes are TRBV6-5 and TRBJ2-2, with 7 bases identical to TRBD2. This TCR was sampled from a woman at least 80 years old in a cohort sampled during active or convalescent COVID-19. CDR3 in DNA: TGTGCCAGCGCTGCGGGGGAAACGAACACCGGGGAGCTGTTTTTT. This translates into CASAAGETNTGELFF.